The TCR beta chain described here comes from a study of blood T cell repertoires in COVID-19. Turning to the study itself: The United States, Italy and Spain supplied acute and convalescent COVID-19 samples.

The table came from immunoSEQ multiplex PCR; TCRdb's copy has only in-frame clones and leaves some out. The sample lists 70,000 to 85,000 clones, around 90% occurring once. This TCR came from a woman aged 55-69 years with active COVID-19. What was sequenced was peripheral blood.

In nucleotides, the CDR3 is TGTGCCAGCAGTTTGATGGAGACAGGGGGCCGGAACACCATATATTTT. As protein: CASSLMETGGRNTIYF. This chain uses TRBV28 with TRBJ1-3, with 10 bases lining up with TRBD1. This CDR3 has 16 amino acids. The ends lost 3 bases at V and 7 bases at J; junction bases unmatched: 9. Per the germline V gene, CDR1 is MDHEN and CDR2 is SYDVKM. Complete variable domain (other parts from reference TRBV28 and TRBJ1-3): DVKVTQSSRYLVKRTGEKVFLECVQDMDHENMFWYRQDPGLGLRLIYFSYDVKMKEKGDIPEGYSVSREKKERFSLILESASTNQTSMYLCASSLMETGGRNTIYFGEGSWLTVV.